Sequencing of this T cell receptor beta chain was carried out in a study of blood T cell repertoires in COVID-19 (dated by TCRdb to between 2020 and 2021). Context from the whole study: Samples covering the acute and convalescent phases of COVID-19 were provided by collaborators in the United States, Italy and Spain. The prospective study material was composed of cDNA or gDNA derived from T cells, B-cell-depleted T cells, or PBMCs. The dataset comprised deeply sampled blood TCRbeta repertoires from subjects exposed to, actively infected with, or recovered from COVID-19. The repertoires were released in a freely available public database intended as a resource for research on the immune response to SARS-CoV-2. The samples were drawn from the first 160 participants of the ongoing ImmuneRACE study and from some 1,300 subjects provided by 6 global collaborators. Nearly every sample came with metadata listing a de-identified subject ID, COVID-19 status, age in years and sex. Where HLA class I and class II types were available, the types were taken from metadata supplied by the sample provider, not from assay-based typing.

General study outcomes and caveats: The quantity of clinical and demographic metadata differed by source and by participant and was supplied without curation.

Each collaborating institution followed its own protocols to collect whole blood in K2EDTA tubes. For TCRbeta analysis, collaborators shipped samples in one of three forms: frozen whole blood, isolated PBMCs, or DNA extracted from either of those sample types. TCRbeta CDR3 regions were amplified from genomic DNA by means of the immunoSEQ Assay, a bias-controlled multiplex PCR. The study's processing was this. The number of nucleated cells in each sample was estimated by amplification of reference gene primers within the assay. Sequence reads were collapsed and filtered to measure the absolute abundance of every unique TCRbeta CDR3 rearrangement. Productive Simpson clonality was computed per sample as the square root of Simpson's diversity index over productive rearrangements. Entries here come from immuneACCESS through TCRdb and include only in-frame sequences with V and J called. Some clones fail to appear in such tables; in the studies checked, an unresolved V gene covers under half of the shortfall, and the cause of the remainder is unknown. V, J and clone size are those of that table, while D and trimming were read from the DNA. The sample yields just over 75,000 clones; 70% to 90% were counted once. Jointly, the top ten make up about 5.3% of the sample.

Regarding this clone: The specificity of this receptor is unknown. The sample holds no much larger clone one base away, and base qualities are not on file.

The receptor was derived from a woman older than 75 with active or convalescent COVID-19. Sequencing was carried out using peripheral blood.

The CDR3 region reads CASTPLLTQGLYYEQYF. The DNA is as follows: TGTGCCAGCACTCCTCTCCTTACCCAGGGCCTTTACTACGAGCAGTACTTC. In this chain, TRBV28 is recombined with TRBJ2-7; the best D guess is TRBD1, with 5 bases matching. V lost 7 bases and J lost 3 bases; the stretch between them is 25 bases long. The germline V gene supplies CDR1 MDHEN and CDR2 SYDVKM. The CDR3 runs 17 amino acids, cysteine and phenylalanine included. CDR3 DNA is the only sequence kept; it has 51 bases, read in frame from the first base. Outside the CDR3, residues come from the reference TRBV28 and TRBJ2-7 proteins, so the full variable domain is: DVKVTQSSRYLVKRTGEKVFLECVQDMDHENMFWYRQDPGLGLRLIYFSYDVKMKEKGDIPEGYSVSREKKERFSLILESASTNQTSMYLCASTPLLTQGLYYEQYFGPGTRLTVT.